This T cell receptor beta chain derives from a study of T cells in Graves' hyperthyroidism and ophthalmopathy. Study background: At the time of initial diagnosis and before any treatment, peripheral blood was collected. General study findings and limits: The model predicted ophthalmopathy a median around seven months before onset.

Germline V lookup: CDR1 SGHRS, CDR2 YFSETQ. J gave up 5 bases and V 3 bases, and 12 bases lay outside the gene matches. This CDR3 comprises 16 residues. Worth noting for this clonotype: What it recognizes is unknown.

Fresh peripheral blood, around 9.5 ml, yielded the PBMCs. It was RNA transcripts that yielded the amplified TCR beta CDR3 regions. With the HTBI primer set, the TCR CDR3 went through a first round of RT-PCR. MiXCR was run by TCRdb on the multiplex PCR reads, yielding one entry per CDR3 protein. The data hold approximately 610,000 distinct CDR3 sequences, with roughly 14% observed a single time. This receptor was identified in a woman aged 40 to 49 with Graves' ophthalmopathy. Sequenced material: blood. The rearrangement joins TRBV5-1 to TRBJ2-7, with 9 bases lining up with TRBD2. CDR3 region: CASSWGYSGRGNEQYF. CDR3 DNA sequence: TGCGCCAGCAGCTGGGGTTATAGCGGGAGAGGAAACGAGCAGTACTTC.